This TCR beta chain was found in a study of cytomegalovirus exposure and HLA in healthy donors. The PCR used 60 Vbeta and 13 Jbeta primers. Original data processing: Among the unique TCR beta chains that a later analysis counted, around 72 million in all, about 11 million were shared. The table came from immunoSEQ multiplex PCR; TCRdb's copy has only in-frame clones and leaves some out. V and J calls and clone size follow that table, whereas D and trimming were derived from the DNA. The sample yields roughly 160,000 clones, approximately 80% seen once. Broader study findings: There were approximately 150 TCR beta chains listed as cytomegalovirus-associated.

The germline V gene has CDR1 MGHDK and CDR2 SYGVNS. The ends lost 1 base at V and 12 bases at J; junction bases unmatched: 9. CDR3 length equals 15 residues. A remark on this clone: Its antigen is unidentified.

The chain recombines TRBV25-1 with TRBJ2-1; 10 bases agree with TRBD2. Sequenced sample: PBMCs. The TCR originated in a woman aged 30 to 39 in good health and CMV-seronegative. DNA of the CDR3: TGTGCCAGCAGTGAATCCCCGACTAGCGGGTATGCGCAGTTCTTC. Protein product: CASSESPTSGYAQFF. Variable domain in full (rest from reference TRBV25-1 and TRBJ2-1): EADIYQTPRYLVIGTGKKITLECSQTMGHDKMYWYQQDPGMELHLIHYSYGVNSTEKGDLSSESTVSRIRTEHFPLTLESARPSHTSQYLCASSESPTSGYAQFFGPGTRLTVL.